What follows is one T cell receptor beta chain and its context. cDNA was produced in eight separate reactions per sample. Reprocessing the 5' RACE reads, TCRdb reports a single entry for every CDR3 protein and omits DNA. Its listing shows 150,000 or so distinct CDR3 sequences. This specimen comes from a study of monozygotic twins with inflammatory bowel disease. The sequence came from a human donor with ulcerative colitis or Crohn's disease, or a healthy co-twin of an affected twin (not recorded which). The sequencing sample was made of blood.

This CDR3 is CASSWSRSTEAFF. This chain links TRBV6-5 with TRBJ1-1. Germline CDR1 MNHEY, CDR2 SVGAGI. The CDR3 consists of 13 residues.